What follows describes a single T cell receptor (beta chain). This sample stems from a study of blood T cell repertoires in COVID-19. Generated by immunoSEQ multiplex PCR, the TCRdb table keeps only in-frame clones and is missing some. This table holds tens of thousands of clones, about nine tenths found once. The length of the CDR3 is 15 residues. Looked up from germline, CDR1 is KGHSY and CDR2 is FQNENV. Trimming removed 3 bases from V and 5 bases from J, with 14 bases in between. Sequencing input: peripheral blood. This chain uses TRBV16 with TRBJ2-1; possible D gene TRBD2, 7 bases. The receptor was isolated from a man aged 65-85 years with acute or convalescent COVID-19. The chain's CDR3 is CASSHGGGPNNEQFF. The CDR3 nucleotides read TGTGCCAGCAGCCATGGGGGGGGCCCCAACAATGAGCAGTTCTTC.